Listed here are 17 T cell receptor beta chains from one sample, sequenced in a study of blood T cell repertoires in COVID-19. The method was immunoSEQ multiplex PCR; TCRdb's version includes in-frame clones alone and lacks a portion of them. The repertoire holds some 250,000 clones, with 82% as singletons. Input material: peripheral blood. Receptors were obtained from a young woman with acute or convalescent COVID-19.

This chain links TRBV12-3 or TRBV12-4 with TRBJ1-2; possible D gene TRBD1, 5 bases. Trimming left V 2 bases short and J 6 bases short, with 10 bases between. CDR3 length equals 13 residues. The CDR3 protein is CASSLWGDDGYTF. The CDR3 nucleotides are TGTGCCAGCAGTTTATGGGGGGACGATGGCTACACCTTC.

The rearrangement uses TRBV7-6 and TRBJ2-7, with 9 bases that match TRBD2. The CDR3 loop spans 17 amino acids. In germline, CDR1 is SGHVS, CDR2 FNYEAQ. The junction had 9 bases not matched to a gene; V was cut back by 1 base and J by 2 bases. In nucleotides, the CDR3 is TGTGCCAGCAGCTTAGAAGGCGGGAGGGTAGGTGCCTACGAGCAGTACTTC. As protein: CASSLEGGRVGAYEQYF. Full variable domain (rest looked up from reference TRBV7-6 and TRBJ2-7): GAGVSQSPRYKVTKRGQDVALRCDPISGHVSLYWYRQALGQGPEFLTYFNYEAQQDKSGLPNDRFSAERPEGSISTLTIQRTEQRDSAMYRCASSLEGGRVGAYEQYFGPGTRLTVT.

As concerns this clone: Other nucleotide sequences in the sample specify the same CDR3. This chain links TRBV6-2 or TRBV6-3 with TRBJ2-1; TRBD1 aligns across 9 bases. Germline values: CDR1 MNHEY, CDR2 SVGEGT. V was clipped by 0 bases and J by 4 bases; unmatched bases: 1. CDR3 length equals 15 residues. The CDR3 sequence is CASSYSGQGYNEQFF. CDR3 nucleotides: TGTGCCAGCAGTTACTCGGGACAGGGATACAATGAGCAGTTCTTC.

The V gene is TRBV30, the J gene TRBJ2-5; TRBD1 matches 8 bases. Trimming took 2 bases from V and 5 from J; bases not matched to a gene: 10. CDR1 is GTSNPN and CDR2 is SVGIG in the germline V gene (reference sequence). CDR3 length: 15 residues. CDR3 coding DNA: TGTGCCTGGAGTACCCAGGGGGCAGGGAAGGAGACCCAGTACTTC. Amino acid sequence: CAWSTQGAGKETQYF.

Regarding this clone: One junction end disagrees with the germline gene, perhaps due to a read error. This chain uses TRBV7-7 with TRBJ2-1, with a weak D call TRBD2 (6 bases). The CDR3 spans 14 residues. Per the germline V gene, CDR1 is SSHAT and CDR2 is FNYEAQ (reference sequence). CDR3 loop: CASSCRLVRRGEFF. The CDR3 DNA sequence: TGTGCTAGCAGCTGTAGACTAGTCCGGAGAGGGGAGTTCTTC.

The sample holds a few counts of this clone. Because the CDR3 is missing its conserved closing phenylalanine or tryptophan, this is likely a read error. The DNA is omitted, as the CDR3 cannot be located on it reliably, and the CDR3 follows TCRdb's listing. CDR3 sequence reads: CASSRTDV. The chain recombines TRBV5-1 with TRBJ2-3; TRBD1, as called in the table, went unchecked against the DNA. The length of the CDR3 is 8 amino acids, counting both ends. In germline, CDR1 is SGHRS, CDR2 YFSETQ.

The chain uses TRBV21-1 and TRBJ1-5. TRBV21-1 is annotated as a pseudogene. The CDR3 covers 16 residues. CDR3 loop: CASSNEGGRGNQPQHF. The CDR3 DNA reads TGTGCCAGCAGCAATGAGGGGGGGAGGGGCAATCAGCCCCAGCATTTT.

The chain combines TRBV7-9 with TRBJ2-7; D unclear. The CDR3 loop spans 12 amino acids. The ends were cut back, 7 bases at V and 1 base at J, with 8 bases in the middle. Germline V gene sequence: CDR1 SEHNR, CDR2 FQNEAQ (reference sequence). The CDR3 DNA reads as TGTGCCAGCATGACTGCTTCCTACGAGCAGTACTTC. Translating it yields CASMTASYEQYF. The entire variable domain, with the rest obtained from reference TRBV7-9 and TRBJ2-7, is as follows: DTGVSQNPRHKITKRGQNVTFRCDPISEHNRLYWYRQTLGQGPEFLTYFQNEAQLEKSRLLSDRFSAERPKGSFSTLEIQRTEQGDSAMYLCASMTASYEQYFGPGTRLTVT.

The V gene is TRBV14, the J gene TRBJ1-2; D call uncertain. Between the trimmed V and J ends, which lost 0 bases and 2 bases, there was a span of 4 bases. Per the germline V gene, CDR1 is SGHDN and CDR2 is FVKESK. The CDR3 extends over 13 amino acids. The CDR3 sequence: CASSQDPNYGYTF. CDR3 sequence (DNA): TGTGCCAGCAGCCAAGATCCGAACTATGGCTACACCTTC.

The genes are TRBV6-5 and TRBJ2-1, with a weak D call TRBD2 (5 bases). The V end lost 2 bases, the J end lost 3 bases, and 8 bases lay between the germline ends. Germline assignment: CDR1 MNHEY and CDR2 SVGAGI. This CDR3 spans 14 amino acids. This CDR3 reads CASSYERSYNEQFF. The CDR3 coding sequence is TGTGCCAGCAGTTACGAGCGGAGCTACAATGAGCAGTTCTTC.

CDR3 protein: CASRTGLSYNEQFF. CDR3 sequence (DNA): TGTGCCAGCAGGACAGGGCTATCCTACAATGAGCAGTTCTTC. The gene calls are TRBV13 and TRBJ2-1; 7 positions agree with TRBD1. Germline CDR1 is PRHDT and CDR2 is FYEKMQ (reference sequence). The CDR3 extends over 14 amino acids. Trimming removed 6 bases from V and 1 base from J; junction bases left unmatched: 3.

The chain employs TRBV11-2 and TRBJ2-7; TRBD2 matches 15 bases. There are 18 residues in the CDR3. CDR1 SGHAT and CDR2 FQNNGV come from the germline V gene. V shed 3 bases, J shed 1 base, and the junction held 7 bases outside the gene matches. CDR3 nucleotides: TGTGCCAGCAGCTTGCCAAGGGGACTAGCGGGAGGATCCTACGAGCAGTACTTC. It codes for CASSLPRGLAGGSYEQYF.

The chain combines TRBV5-1 with TRBJ2-1; TRBD2 agrees at 8 bases. This CDR3 comprises 20 residues. Germline lookup yields CDR1 SGHRS and CDR2 YFSETQ. The V gene end was trimmed by 0 bases and the J gene end by 6 bases; junction bases not matched to a gene: 20. The CDR3 DNA reads TGCGCCAGCAGCTTGGGCTTGAGGGTTCGCGTCCGGGAGGGCAGCAATGAGCAGTTCTTC. The encoded protein is CASSLGLRVRVREGSNEQFF.

The chain joins TRBV13 to TRBJ1-2, with 9 bases lining up with TRBD1. Germline CDR1 and CDR2: PRHDT and FYEKMQ (reference sequence). The CDR3 loop spans 18 amino acids. V dropped 2 bases and J dropped 0; count of bases not matched to a gene: 10. The CDR3 sequence: CASSLPRDRVPSNYGYTF. The CDR3 DNA is TGTGCCAGCAGCTTACCCCGGGACAGGGTGCCCTCTAACTATGGCTACACCTTC.

This clone was detected a few times. The rearrangement uses TRBV13 and TRBJ2-2, with 9 nucleotides matching TRBD1. The CDR3 length is 14 residues. The germline V gene encodes CDR1 PRHDT and CDR2 FYEKMQ (reference sequence). V trimming: 4 bases; J trimming: 4 bases; junction bases outside the gene matches: 1. In DNA, the CDR3 is TGTGCCAGCAGCTGGGACAGGGCCACCGGGGAGCTGTTTTTT. Translated: CASSWDRATGELFF. Combining the CDR3 with reference TRBV13 and TRBJ2-2 gives the whole variable domain AAGVIQSPRHLIKEKRETATLKCYPIPRHDTVYWYQQGPGQDPQFLISFYEKMQSDKGSIPDRFSAQQFSDYHSELNMSSLELGDSALYFCASSWDRATGELFFGEGSRLTVL.

V and J are TRBV10-1 and TRBJ1-2; TRBD1 matches 8 bases. This CDR3 has 13 residues. V shed 5 bases, J shed 8 bases, and the junction held 7 bases outside the gene matches. Germline CDR1 and CDR2: WNHNN and SYGVQD (reference sequence). CDR3 in DNA: TGCGCCAGCAGTAAAGACAGGGGTGGCGGCTACACCTTC. Encoded protein: CASSKDRGGGYTF.

The CDR3 loop reads CASSYDPLASRSETQYF. In DNA, the CDR3 is TGTGCCAGCAGTTATGACCCTCTAGCTAGTAGGTCAGAGACCCAGTACTTC. V is TRBV6-2 or TRBV6-3 and J is TRBJ2-5; perhaps TRBD2 as D (5 bases). This CDR3 has 17 residues. The V end lost 3 bases, the J end lost 4 bases, and 21 bases lay between the germline ends. Germline CDR1 is MNHEY and CDR2 is SVGEGT.